This entry lists 21 T cell receptor beta chains sequenced from one sample in a study of neoadjuvant nivolumab and ipilimumab in lung cancer. TCRdb keeps only in-frame clones here, not all; method: immunoSEQ multiplex PCR. Of 40,000 to 55,000 clones listed, about 89% are singletons. The material sequenced was blood, taken before neoadjuvant nivolumab, alone or with ipilimumab. The receptors originated from an adult with non-small cell lung cancer. Some clones in this sample may be carry-over from other donors' samples.

The V call is TRBV19, the J call TRBJ1-1; D remains ambiguous. Trimming stripped 3 bases from V and 7 bases from J, with 9 bases between. The CDR3 extends over 12 amino acids. Germline V lookup: CDR1 LNHDA, CDR2 SQIVND (reference sequence). The CDR3: CASSMGQFEAFF. The CDR3 coding sequence is TGTGCCAGTAGTATGGGTCAATTTGAAGCTTTCTTT. Variable domain in full (rest from reference TRBV19 and TRBJ1-1): DGGITQSPKYLFRKEGQNVTLSCEQNLNHDAMYWYRQDPGQGLRLIYYSQIVNDFQKGDIAEGYSVSREKKESFPLTVTSAQKNPTAFYLCASSMGQFEAFFGQGTRLTVV.

J is TRBJ1-1 and V is TRBV7-3, with a tentative D call TRBD1 (6 bases). The CDR3 sequence is 13 residues long. The V gene's germline CDR1 is SGHTA and CDR2 FQGTGA. Deletions cut 5 bases from V and 4 bases from J, with 11 bases between. CDR3 region: CASSTQGGTEAFF. Here the CDR3 DNA reads TGTGCCAGCAGCACACAGGGAGGCACTGAAGCTTTCTTT.

J is TRBJ2-7 and V is TRBV18; TRBD1 aligns across 8 bases. The CDR3 is 15 residues long. The ends lost 3 bases at V and 5 bases at J; junction bases unmatched: 9. The germline CDR1 and CDR2 sequences are KGHSH and LQKENI. Here the CDR3 reads CASSPAGQGMDEQYF. DNA of the CDR3: TGTGCCAGCTCACCCGCCGGACAGGGTATGGACGAGCAGTACTTC.

The chain recombines TRBV11-2 with TRBJ2-6; 9 bases align to TRBD2. Trimming removed 8 bases from V and 1 base from J; junction bases left unmatched: 15. Germline CDR1 SGHAT, CDR2 FQNNGV. The CDR3 spans 19 residues. DNA of the CDR3: TGTGCCAGCCCGCGGGCGATAGCGGGAGAAGGGTCTGGGGCCAACGTCCTGACTTTC. Translated, it gives CASPRAIAGEGSGANVLTF.

The chain couples TRBV7-2 to TRBJ2-2; D is unresolved. V gave up 2 bases and J gave up 3 bases, with 10 bases separating them. The CDR3 consists of 15 residues. In germline, CDR1 is SGHTA, CDR2 FQGNSA. For the CDR3, the DNA is TGTGCCAGCAGCTTAACGCCCGCGTACACCGGGGAGCTGTTTTTT. Its translation is CASSLTPAYTGELFF.

The rearrangement uses TRBV5-1 and TRBJ2-1; 7 bases line up with TRBD2. Germline V gives CDR1 SGHRS, CDR2 YFSETQ. V was clipped by 0 bases and J by 9 bases; unmatched bases: 15. CDR3 length: 17 amino acids. CDR3 nucleotide sequence: TGCGCCAGCAGCTTGGAACCCACCGGGGGGAAATGGGGTGAGCAGTTCTTC. Amino acids: CASSLEPTGGKWGEQFF.

V gene TRBV7-6 combines with J gene TRBJ2-2, with 15 bases identical to TRBD2. CDR3 length equals 19 residues. The germline CDR1 and CDR2 sequences are SGHVS and FNYEAQ. V trimming: 4 bases; J trimming: 5 bases; junction bases outside the gene matches: 11. The DNA for the CDR3 is TGTGCCAGCAGCTCGGGGACTAGCGGGAGGCAAGGAAAGACCGGGGAGCTGTTTTTT. Its protein is CASSSGTSGRQGKTGELFF.

The chain combines TRBV5-1 with TRBJ2-7; 11 bases agree with TRBD1. V was clipped by 3 bases and J by 5 bases; unmatched bases: 4. The CDR3 consists of 14 residues. The germline gives CDR1 SGHRS, CDR2 YFSETQ. CDR3 nucleotide sequence: TGCGCCAGCAGCTATCGGACAGGGGGCAACGAGCAGTACTTC. Translating it yields CASSYRTGGNEQYF.

The chain is built from TRBV7-9 and TRBJ2-2; the match to TRBD2 covers 12 bases. V lost 4 bases and J lost 4; bases outside the gene matches: 4. The CDR3 spans 16 residues. CDR1 SEHNR and CDR2 FQNEAQ come from the germline V gene (reference sequence). CDR3 coding DNA: TGTGCCAGCAGCTACGGGACTAGCGGGCCCACCGGGGAGCTGTTTTTT. This translates into CASSYGTSGPTGELFF.

The rearrangement links TRBV11-2 to TRBJ2-7, with unresolved D. Germline assignment: CDR1 SGHAT and CDR2 FQNNGV. Trimming removed 0 bases at V and 4 bases at J, with 4 bases between. CDR3 length: 12 amino acids. CDR3 coding DNA: TGTGCCAGCAGCTTAGAGGGGTACGAGCAGTACTTC. Translating it yields CASSLEGYEQYF. Full variable domain (missing parts from reference TRBV11-2 and TRBJ2-7): EAGVAQSPRYKIIEKRQSVAFWCNPISGHATLYWYQQILGQGPKLLIQFQNNGVVDDSQLPKDRFSAERLKGVDSTLKIQPAKLEDSAVYLCASSLEGYEQYFGPGTRLTVT.

V usage is TRBV7-2 and J usage is TRBJ2-7, with a weak D call TRBD2 (5 bases). Germline V lookup: CDR1 SGHTA, CDR2 FQGNSA. V lost 4 bases and J 3 bases, leaving 16 bases between the germline ends. The CDR3 covers 15 residues. The CDR3 loop reads CASSSGDSLDYEQYF. The CDR3, as DNA: TGTGCCAGCAGCTCCGGCGACTCACTAGACTACGAGCAGTACTTC.

For the CDR3, the DNA is TGTGCCAGCAGTAATTGGACAGAAGTTTATGGCTACACCTTC. Protein: CASSNWTEVYGYTF. V usage is TRBV6-6 and J usage is TRBJ1-2, with D tentatively TRBD1 (6 bases). Trimming left V 5 bases short and J 5 bases short, with 15 bases between. Germline V CDR1 and CDR2: MNHNY, SVGAGI (reference sequence). CDR3 length: 14 amino acids.

This rearrangement joins TRBV27 to TRBJ2-2; D unresolved. The CDR3 is 12 amino acids. V dropped 4 bases and J dropped 5 bases, with 5 bases sitting between them. Germline V gene data show CDR1 as MNHEY and CDR2 as SMNVEV (reference sequence). This CDR3 reads CASSSFTGELFF. The CDR3 coding sequence is TGTGCCAGCAGTTCTTTTACCGGGGAGCTGTTTTTT.

This clone occurred a few times. The J gene is TRBJ1-2, the V gene TRBV6-5, with TRBD1 matching 8 bases. The CDR3 has 14 residues. CDR1 MNHEY and CDR2 SVGAGI come from the germline V gene. V lost 6 bases, J lost 4 bases, and 7 bases stayed unmatched. Here the CDR3 DNA reads TGTGCCAGCAGCTACCGAACAGGGGGCTATGGCTACACCTTC. Its translation: CASSYRTGGYGYTF.

The chain has TRBV18 and TRBJ1-1, with no clear D. CDR1 is KGHSH and CDR2 is LQKENI in the germline V gene. The V end was cut by 2 bases, the J end by 1 base, with 8 bases between. The CDR3 has 14 amino acids. CDR3 in DNA: TGTGCCAGCTCACCATCCGCGTCGAACACTGAAGCTTTCTTT. It is translated as CASSPSASNTEAFF.

The CDR3 region is CASSEGAKNIQYF. For the CDR3, the DNA is TGTGCCAGCAGTGAGGGAGCCAAAAACATTCAGTACTTC. The chain recombines TRBV6-1 with TRBJ2-4; the D is unclear. Germline V CDR1 and CDR2: MNHNS, SASEGT. Trimming removed 3 bases from V and 0 bases from J, with 3 bases in between. The CDR3 covers 13 residues.

The V gene is TRBV2, the J gene TRBJ2-1; 14 bases line up with TRBD2. CDR1 is SNHLY, CDR2 FYNNEI, per germline. The trim removed 7 bases at V and 9 bases at J, leaving 8 bases unmatched. CDR3 length: 15 amino acids. This chain's CDR3 is CASMLEGLAGVEQFF. CDR3 in DNA: TGTGCCAGCATGTTGGAGGGACTAGCGGGAGTTGAGCAGTTCTTC.

The V and J genes are TRBV14 and TRBJ2-7; D is possibly TRBD1 or TRBD2 (5 bases each). The V gene lost 0 bases and the J gene lost 4 bases, with 7 bases spanning the gap. This CDR3 has 13 amino acids. CDR1 and CDR2 (germline): SGHDN, FVKESK. The CDR3 loop reads CASSQDWGYEQYF. DNA of the CDR3: TGTGCCAGCAGCCAAGATTGGGGGTACGAGCAGTACTTC.

V usage is TRBV6-5 and J usage is TRBJ2-7; the D gene is possibly TRBD1 (6 bases). V lost 0 bases and J 7 bases, leaving 16 bases between the germline ends. The CDR3 is 15 residues long. Germline CDR1 and CDR2: MNHEY and SVGAGI. CDR3 in amino acids: CASSYSKAGAREQYF. The CDR3 DNA is TGTGCCAGCAGTTACTCGAAGGCAGGGGCCCGGGAGCAGTACTTC.

The genes are TRBV27 and TRBJ1-1; TRBD1 might be the D (5 bases). CDR1 and CDR2 (germline): MNHEY, SMNVEV (reference sequence). The CDR3 runs 13 residues. The V and J ends lost 0 bases and 11 bases respectively, with 13 bases between them. This CDR3 reads CASSLSGGSMAFF. The CDR3, as DNA: TGTGCCAGCAGTTTATCTGGGGGGTCAATGGCTTTCTTT.

CDR3 region: CASSITGTDYEQYF. The CDR3 nucleotides read TGTGCCAGCAGTATCACCGGGACAGACTACGAGCAGTACTTC. The rearrangement links TRBV25-1 to TRBJ2-7; the match to TRBD1 covers 7 bases. The CDR3 spans 14 residues. Trimming cost V 5 bases and J 3 bases; bases outside gene matches: 7. Germline V lookup: CDR1 MGHDK, CDR2 SYGVNS.